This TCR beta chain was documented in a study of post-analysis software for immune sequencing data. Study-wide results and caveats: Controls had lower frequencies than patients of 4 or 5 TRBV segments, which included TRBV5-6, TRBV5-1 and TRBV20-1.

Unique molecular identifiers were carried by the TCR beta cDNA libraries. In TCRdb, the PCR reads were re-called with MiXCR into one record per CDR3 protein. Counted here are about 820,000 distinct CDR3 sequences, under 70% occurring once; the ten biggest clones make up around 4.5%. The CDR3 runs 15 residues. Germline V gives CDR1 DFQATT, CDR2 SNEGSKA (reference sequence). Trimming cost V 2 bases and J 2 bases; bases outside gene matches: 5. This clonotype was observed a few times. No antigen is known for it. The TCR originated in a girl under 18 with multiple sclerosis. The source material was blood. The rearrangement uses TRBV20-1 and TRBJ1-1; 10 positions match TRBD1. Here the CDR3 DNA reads TGCAGTGCTAGACACCGGGACAGGGGAAACACTGAAGCTTTCTTT. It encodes CSARHRDRGNTEAFF.